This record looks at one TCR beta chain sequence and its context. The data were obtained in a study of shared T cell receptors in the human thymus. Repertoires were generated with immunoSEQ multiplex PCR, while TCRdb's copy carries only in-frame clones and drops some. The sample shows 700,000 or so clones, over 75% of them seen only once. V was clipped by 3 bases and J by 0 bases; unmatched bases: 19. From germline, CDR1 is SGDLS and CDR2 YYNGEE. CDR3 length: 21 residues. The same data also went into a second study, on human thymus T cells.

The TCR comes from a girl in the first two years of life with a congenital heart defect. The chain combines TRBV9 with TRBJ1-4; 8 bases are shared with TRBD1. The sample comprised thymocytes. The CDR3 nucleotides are TGTGCCAGCAGCGCGGGACAGGTTACCTTCACCTCGTTTGCAACTAATGAAAAACTGTTTTTT. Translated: CASSAGQVTFTSFATNEKLFF.